Below, one T cell receptor beta chain is given with its context. This entry is derived from a study of CD8 T cells in Susac syndrome. CD8+ and CD4+ T cells taken from blood had their TCR beta sequenced. Stable or active relapsing-remitting multiple sclerosis, untreated and meeting revised McDonald criteria, defined the controls. The CD8+ and CD4+ T cells were negatively isolated, with the TEMRA cells enriched by FACS. Random hexamers primed reverse transcription of roughly 0.5 to 1 ug RNA. Amplification of TCR beta CDR3 was carried out by immunoSEQ multiplex PCR, which covered 54 Vbeta and 13 Jbeta segments. TCRdb reprocessed the immunoSEQ multiplex PCR reads via MiXCR and lists one record per CDR3 protein. Of 150,000 to 200,000 distinct CDR3 sequences listed, almost 96% were seen once; the top ten hold roughly 0.095%. With 4 bases removed from V and 8 bases from J, the gap between germline ends came to 22 bases. Looked up from germline, CDR1 is SGDLS and CDR2 is YYNGEE. The CDR3 runs 17 residues.

The sequenced sample consisted of CD4+ T cells from PBMCs. This receptor was obtained from a human donor with multiple sclerosis. This rearrangement joins TRBV9 to TRBJ1-6; no definite D call. Here the CDR3 DNA reads TGTGCCAGCAGCCCTTCTGACCCAATCATAGAGGATTCACCCCTCCACTTT. As protein: CASSPSDPIIEDSPLHF.